This TCR beta chain was sequenced for a study of CD8+ T cells in alopecia areata. As for the study in general: Treated patients were given oral tofacitinib, which was dosed at 5 to 10 mg twice daily. Once tofacitinib had been taken for 6 to 18 months, 6 months off drug followed. General study results and limits: The study found TCR sharing across patients less clear than in mice, possibly for HLA reasons. Besides other cells, scalp samples also yield sequences of resident alphabeta T cells from normal skin.

Regarding this clone: Its antigen is not known.

The germline gives CDR1 SNHLY, CDR2 FYNNEI. V trimming: 6 bases; J trimming: 6 bases; junction bases outside the gene matches: 5. CDR3 length equals 14 residues. RNA, once extracted, was reverse transcribed into cDNA for use as the sequencing template. Sequencing used immunoSEQ multiplex PCR; TCRdb keeps in-frame clones, though not all of them. Altogether 100,000 to 150,000 clones are present, 30% to 40% being singletons, with the ten largest covering roughly 3.3%. V gene TRBV2 combines with J gene TRBJ2-7; TRBD2 agrees at 13 bases. This sequence was found in a human donor with alopecia areata. The sample was CD4+ T cells sorted from blood. CDR3 amino acids: CASRPGLAGFEQYF. The CDR3 DNA reads TGTGCCAGCAGGCCGGGACTAGCGGGGTTCGAGCAGTACTTC. The whole variable domain, remainder taken from reference TRBV2 and TRBJ2-7, is EPEVTQTPSHQVTQMGQEVILRCVPISNHLYFYWYRQILGQKVEFLVSFYNNEISEKSEIFDDQFSVERPDGSNFTLKIRSTKLEDSAMYFCASRPGLAGFEQYFGPGTRLTVT.